This TCR beta chain was observed in a study of a mutant IDH1 vaccine in newly diagnosed glioma. Overall study context: Radiotherapy alone preceded vaccination by 4-6 weeks; alternatively, vaccination started with temozolomide cycles. There were approximately 62% males and about 38% females among treated patients, whose mean age was about 40 years. Broader study findings: There were vaccine-induced immune responses in just over 90% of the patients.

TCRdb's copy holds only in-frame clones and misses some; the assay was immunoSEQ multiplex PCR. Of some 48,000 clones listed, more than 70% are singletons. A remark on this clone: Its antigen is unknown.

The CDR3 contains 14 residues. CDR1 is SNHLY and CDR2 is FYNNEI in the germline V gene. V was pared by 6 bases and J by 0 bases, with 6 bases between. Time point given: week 5, during vaccination. Vaccination used 300 ug of mutant IDH1 20-mer peptide per dose, with topical imiquimod. In every donor, the tumor was a new WHO grade 3 or 4 IDH1-mutant, ATRX-lost astrocytoma. This TCR derives from a woman between 35 and 50 years old with glioma. Sequenced material: PBMCs, taken from a glioma patient whose treatment included an IDH1 peptide vaccine. The genes are TRBV2 and TRBJ2-6; D is unclear. DNA of the CDR3: TGTGCCAGCAGACTTTCCTCTGGGGCCAACGTCCTGACTTTC. It codes for CASRLSSGANVLTF.